The source of this T cell receptor beta chain is a study of T cells after yellow fever vaccination (dated by TCRdb to about 2019). In terms of the full investigation: The SMART-Seq v4 Ultra Low Input RNA kit was used to prepare libraries from fractions with low cell numbers. To follow T-cell clones before and after primary and booster YFV17D yellow fever vaccination, bulk TCR alpha and beta repertoires were sequenced over time. Two healthy male donors, one aged 18 to 30 and one aged 30 to 40 years, were included in the cohort. Bulk PBMC replicates and cell subsets were isolated from blood drawn at multiple timepoints before and after both primary and secondary immunization.

With regard to this clonotype: There is no known antigen for this receptor. Base qualities were left out, and no much larger clone turns up one base away.

V and J are truncated by 0 bases and 6 bases respectively, leaving an intervening sequence of 16 bases. Reading from cysteine to phenylalanine, the CDR3 counts 15 amino acids. Only CDR3 DNA is held: 45 bases, read in frame from base 1. For CDR1 and CDR2, the germline V gene (reference sequence) lists SGHNT and YYREEE. Synthesis of TCR cDNA relied on 5'RACE template switching, a step that introduced a universal primer site along with unique molecular identifiers. Priming of cDNA synthesis was performed from both the TCR alpha and TCR beta constant segments. Libraries were amplified in two PCR steps, with sample barcodes and sequencing adapters added in the second step. Libraries were sequenced on Illumina HiSeq 2500 (2x100 bp) or NovaSeq (2x150 bp). The authors' analysis ran thus. Reads were demultiplexed and collapsed into UMI consensus sequences with MIGEC, and V(D)J alignment was performed with MiXCR. Vaccine-responding clonotypes were defined with edgeR using replicate PBMC samples, requiring FDR below 0.01 and a log2 fold change above 5 up to day 15. Each bulk clonotype was labeled CD4 or CD8 based on which sequenced repertoire, CD4 or CD8, contained the clonotype at higher abundance. TCRdb took the public reads, trimmed them with fastp at Q25, ran MiXCR for clone calling and kept in-frame beta chains. One record per CDR3 amino acid sequence lists the most common genes and DNA. TCRdb, rather than the study authors, made the V and J calls. The sample table contains about 550,000 distinct CDR3 sequences; only one count was recorded for over 15% of them. The ten largest clones represent 14% of the sample.

Points the paper makes about the study in general: A small fraction of clonotypes appeared in both the CD4 and CD8 compartments, likely as a result of convergent recombination. FACS-sorted repertoires could contain abundant contaminating clonotypes from the bulk population, so computational filtering was required. Only a couple of donors were included in the study, so the extent to which the findings can be generalized is limited. Compared with the primary T-cell response, the secondary T-cell response was faster but weaker, reaching its peak on day 5 rather than on day 15. After the booster, most of the clones that had expanded following primary vaccination were detected again (96% of CD4 and more than 85% of CD8), which suggests that memory was broadly maintained.

The treatment or condition label here, explained by the study, means: live attenuated yellow fever vaccine strain. Two biological replicates of bulk PBMCs were collected at each blood-draw timepoint. PBMCs were isolated from peripheral blood using a standard Ficoll-Paque protocol. RNA was extracted with TriZol from bulk PBMCs, CD4 and CD8 fractions, and dextramer-positive and dextramer-negative fractions. Sequenced material: PBMCs, taken 15 days after the yellow fever booster vaccination. This clonotype originated in a man aged 25 to 45 who received the YFV17D yellow fever vaccine. The chain was built from TRBV5-4 and TRBJ2-7; the D gene cannot be named for sure. The DNA is as follows: TGTGCCAGCAGCTTGGTGTCCGCCAGGCCCCGCGAGCAGTACTTC. This encodes CASSLVSARPREQYF.